This T cell receptor (beta chain) was sequenced for a study of CD8 T cell repertoires and HIV-1 epitope variants. At the level of the study: IL-2, IL-7 and IL-15 were added on days 3 and 7 of roughly eleven-day cultures.

The repertoire was sequenced with immunoSEQ multiplex PCR; TCRdb's copy has only in-frame clones and lacks some. The sample records about 3,500 clones, about three fifths being singletons. In this sample, this clone turned up once. Its antigen is still unknown. The V gene's germline CDR1 is SGHVS and CDR2 FQNEAQ. The CDR3 is made up of 14 amino acids. Between the trimmed V and J ends, which lost 5 bases and 3 bases, there was a span of 11 bases. The material sequenced was cultured CD8+ T cells derived from PBMCs. The rearrangement links TRBV7-8 to TRBJ1-5; the D gene is possibly TRBD1 (5 bases). The TCR comes from a male donor with HIV. The CDR3 protein is CASSPPGPNQPQHF. In DNA form, the CDR3 reads TGTGCCAGCAGCCCCCCGGGACCCAATCAGCCCCAGCATTTT.